The 10 T cell receptor beta chains given below trace back to one sample, sequenced in a study of cytomegalovirus exposure and HLA in healthy donors. 60 Vbeta and 13 Jbeta primers were used in PCR. Clones were read by immunoSEQ multiplex PCR, and TCRdb kept only the in-frame ones, dropping some. The sample table sets out approximately 54,000 clones. Sequencing input: PBMCs. The source is a woman aged 40 to 50 in good health and CMV-seronegative.

The chain joins TRBV4-3 to TRBJ2-7, with a weak D call TRBD2 (6 bases). Germline V gene lookup returns CDR1 LGHNA and CDR2 YSLEER. This CDR3 is built from 15 residues. Between the trimmed V and J ends, which lost 0 bases and 5 bases, there was a span of 14 bases. This chain's CDR3 is CASSQDFGTQDEQYF. CDR3 nucleotide sequence: TGCGCCAGCAGCCAAGATTTCGGGACTCAGGACGAGCAGTACTTC.

The V and J genes are TRBV18 and TRBJ1-1; 8 bases line up with TRBD1. Germline CDR1 is KGHSH and CDR2 is LQKENI. The V and J ends lost 0 bases and 8 bases, in that order; junction bases with no gene match: 8. The CDR3 runs 15 residues. The CDR3 is CASSPPRTGRAEAFF. The CDR3 nucleotides are TGTGCCAGCTCACCACCACGGACAGGGAGGGCGGAAGCTTTCTTT.

The rearrangement uses TRBV5-6 and TRBJ2-3, with a tentative D call TRBD1 (6 bases). This CDR3 contains 16 residues. The V end lost 5 bases, the J end lost 1 base, and 17 bases lay between the germline ends. In germline, CDR1 is SGHDT, CDR2 YYEEEE. CDR3 protein: CASSIPGAGGTDTQYF. The CDR3, as DNA: TGTGCCAGCAGTATTCCAGGGGCAGGGGGCACAGATACGCAGTATTTT.

This chain connects TRBV28 to TRBJ2-7; D perhaps matches TRBD1 (5 bases). The CDR3 has 14 amino acids. Germline values: CDR1 MDHEN, CDR2 SYDVKM. Trimming removed 6 bases at V and 5 bases at J, with 17 bases between. This CDR3 reads CASRKSRVGDEQYF. The CDR3 region has the DNA TGTGCCAGCAGAAAATCCAGGGTTGGAGACGAGCAGTACTTC.

The chain uses TRBV5-6 and TRBJ2-3, with TRBD1 as a possible D gene (6 bases). V lost 6 bases, J lost 4 bases, and 15 bases lay in between. The CDR3 is made up of 14 amino acids. Germline loops: CDR1 SGHDT, CDR2 YYEEEE. The CDR3 region has the DNA TGTGCCAGCACCCCGACAGGAAGCCCAGATACGCAGTATTTT. It encodes CASTPTGSPDTQYF. Using reference TRBV5-6 and TRBJ2-3 for the parts outside the CDR3, the full variable domain is DAGVTQSPTHLIKTRGQQVTLRCSPKSGHDTVSWYQQALGQGPQFIFQYYEEEERQRGNFPDRFSGHQFPNYSSELNVNALLLGDSALYLCASTPTGSPDTQYFGPGTRLTVL.

This chain uses TRBV2 with TRBJ1-2; 7 nucleotides match TRBD1. The CDR3 runs to 15 residues. The V segment lost 7 bases and the J segment 5 bases; nucleotides outside the gene matches: 13. In germline, CDR1 is SNHLY, CDR2 FYNNEI. The CDR3 DNA reads TGTGCCAGCACAGATGATACCGGGACAGTGTATGGCTACACCTTC. Protein product: CASTDDTGTVYGYTF. The variable domain in full, completed from reference TRBV2 and TRBJ1-2, reads EPEVTQTPSHQVTQMGQEVILRCVPISNHLYFYWYRQILGQKVEFLVSFYNNEISEKSEIFDDQFSVERPDGSNFTLKIRSTKLEDSAMYFCASTDDTGTVYGYTFGSGTRLTVV.

The gene calls are TRBV28 and TRBJ2-5; D gene ambiguous. Germline V gene data show CDR1 as MDHEN and CDR2 as SYDVKM. The V end was cut by 8 bases, the J end by 2 bases, with 9 bases between. CDR3 length equals 12 residues. The chain's CDR3 is CASREAQETQYF. CDR3 nucleotides: TGTGCCAGCCGCGAGGCACAAGAGACCCAGTACTTC.

The V and J genes are TRBV19 and TRBJ2-7; 7 nucleotides line up with TRBD2. Per the germline V gene, CDR1 is LNHDA and CDR2 is SQIVND (reference sequence). The CDR3 runs 15 residues. Trimming at V came to 6 bases and at J to 2 bases, leaving 10 bases not matched to a gene. Here the CDR3 DNA reads TGTGCCAGTAGCCCGCAAGCGGGAACTGCCTACGAGCAGTACTTC. Residues: CASSPQAGTAYEQYF.

V gene TRBV19 combines with J gene TRBJ1-6, with 11 bases fitting TRBD1. V lost 5 bases, J lost 0 bases, and 3 bases stayed unmatched. Germline V gene lookup returns CDR1 LNHDA and CDR2 SQIVND (reference sequence). CDR3 size: 17 residues. CDR3 nucleotides: TGTGCCAGTAGTGCCGGGACAGGGGGCTCCTATAATTCACCCCTCCACTTT. It translates to CASSAGTGGSYNSPLHF.

V and J are TRBV19 and TRBJ2-5; D not certain. The CDR3 extends over 13 amino acids. V was cut by 5 bases and J by 5 bases, with 12 bases left in between. CDR1 and CDR2 (germline): LNHDA, SQIVND (reference sequence). The CDR3 coding sequence is TGTGCCAGTAGTGCGGCTGAGATGGAGACCCAGTACTTC. Translating it yields CASSAAEMETQYF.